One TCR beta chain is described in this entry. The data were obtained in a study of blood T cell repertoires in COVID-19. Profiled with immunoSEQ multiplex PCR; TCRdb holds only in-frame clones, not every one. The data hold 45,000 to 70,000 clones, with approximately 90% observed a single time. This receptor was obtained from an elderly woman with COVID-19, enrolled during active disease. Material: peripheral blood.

The chain's CDR3 is CTSTRRQGRFTGELFF. Here the CDR3 DNA reads TGCACCAGCACTAGGAGGCAGGGGCGATTCACCGGGGAGCTGTTTTTT. The chain links TRBV1 to TRBJ2-2; the table's D call, TRBD1, has no DNA check behind it. TRBV1 is listed as a pseudogene. This CDR3 comprises 16 residues.